This note documents a single T cell receptor (beta chain) sequence. Its specificity is not known. The sample belongs to a study of regulatory and conventional T cells in RAG deficiency. Study-level points and caveats: Patient subsets had shorter CDR3s; Omenn Treg-Tconv overlap exceeded 85%.

The sorted conventional CD4+ T cells were CD25-low and CD127-high, with genomic DNA sequenced. V was clipped by 5 bases and J by 3 bases; unmatched bases: 10. Germline values: CDR1 MDHEN, CDR2 SYDVKM. CDR3 length equals 15 residues. Clones were sequenced by immunoSEQ multiplex PCR, and TCRdb holds only the in-frame ones, with some missing. Of 40,000 to 55,000 clones in the sample, about 87% are singletons; the top ten hold 0.45% to 0.6%. The sample was also reused in another study, on regulatory T cells. Turning to that study: The primer mix had 52 TRBV and 13 TRBJ primers.

This receptor was obtained from a human donor in good health. This chain links TRBV28 with TRBJ2-7; 7 nucleotides align to TRBD1. Specimen: CD4+ effector T cells sorted from blood. CDR3 loop: CASSTTGIRDYEQYF. In DNA form, the CDR3 reads TGTGCCAGCAGTACGACAGGGATTCGGGACTACGAGCAGTACTTC.